The clone carrying this T cell receptor (beta chain) was counted a single time. The data were obtained in a study of control samples from healthy donors and cancer patients. TCRdb's copy holds only in-frame clones and misses some; the assay was immunoSEQ multiplex PCR. The data hold just over 150,000 clones, with about 90% observed a single time. Germline CDR1 and CDR2: MDHEN and SYDVKM. V lost 3 bases, J lost 7 bases, and 9 bases lay in between. The CDR3 length is 12 residues. The sequence was collected from a man aged 30 to 39 in good health. The chain carries TRBV28 and TRBJ1-1, with D tentatively TRBD1 (6 bases). Sequenced: blood. CDR3 bases: TGTGCCAGCAGTTTGGGACACTTTGAAGCTTTCTTT. It translates to CASSLGHFEAFF.